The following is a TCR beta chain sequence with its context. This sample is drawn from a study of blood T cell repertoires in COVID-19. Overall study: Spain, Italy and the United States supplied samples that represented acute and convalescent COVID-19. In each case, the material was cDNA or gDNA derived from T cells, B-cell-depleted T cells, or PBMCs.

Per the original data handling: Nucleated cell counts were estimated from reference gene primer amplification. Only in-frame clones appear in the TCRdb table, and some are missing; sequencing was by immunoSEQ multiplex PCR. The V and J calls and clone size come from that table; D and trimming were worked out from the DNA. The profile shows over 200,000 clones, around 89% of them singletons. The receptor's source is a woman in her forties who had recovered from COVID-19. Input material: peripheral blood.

In DNA, the CDR3 is TGTGCCAGCAGCCCCGGGGGTACCTACAATGAGCAGTTCTTC. This sequence encodes CASSPGGTYNEQFF. The chain has TRBV11-3 and TRBJ2-1, with D maybe TRBD2 (6 bases). Trimming removed 5 bases from V and 2 bases from J, with 10 bases in between. Germline V gene lookup returns CDR1 SGHNT and CDR2 YENEEA. This CDR3 has 14 residues.